This is a list of T cell receptor beta chains from one sample in a study of OX40 agonist ivuxolimab in advanced cancers. The data were produced by immunoSEQ multiplex PCR, yet TCRdb's version contains in-frame clones alone and is incomplete. The top ten hold under 7.5% of the sample, which has roughly 70,000 clones, 75% to 95% seen once. The sample in question was CD4+ or CD8+ T cells sorted from blood, obtained in a trial of the OX40 agonist ivuxolimab. The receptors were sampled from an adult with an advanced solid tumor such as melanoma, head and neck, liver or kidney cancer. The CDR3 runs from the conserved cysteine through the conserved F or W. The D gene is left open where the match is weak. Only some rows state a clone size, as once, few, many or a class for expanded clones.

V gene: TRBV6-5; D gene: NA; J gene: TRBJ2-5; clone size: once; CDR3 protein: CASSYSAGLETQYF; CDR3 DNA: TGTGCCAGCAGTTACTCCGCTGGGCTGGAGACCCAGTACTTC
V gene: TRBV6-6; D gene: NA; J gene: TRBJ1-1; clone size: NA; CDR3 protein: CASSYSTQTTEAFF; CDR3 DNA: TGTGCCAGCAGTTACTCGACGCAGACCACTGAAGCTTTCTTT
V gene: TRBV7-9; D gene: NA; J gene: TRBJ2-3; clone size: NA; CDR3 protein: CASSLDSWAGQYF; CDR3 DNA: TGTGCCAGCAGCTTAGACAGTTGGGCCGGGCAGTATTTT
V gene: TRBV5-6; D gene: NA; J gene: TRBJ2-3; clone size: NA; CDR3 protein: CASSLATAFDTQYF; CDR3 DNA: TGTGCCAGCAGCTTGGCAACGGCCTTTGATACGCAGTATTTT
V gene: TRBV21-1; D gene: NA; J gene: TRBJ2-4; clone size: NA; CDR3 protein: CASRYVVQQRKNIQYF; CDR3 DNA: TGTGCCAGCAGATATGTGGTACAGCAAAGAAAAAACATTCAGTACTTC
V gene: TRBV9; D gene: NA; J gene: TRBJ2-1; clone size: NA; CDR3 protein: CASSPPRDYSNEQFF; CDR3 DNA: TGTGCCAGCAGCCCCCCCCGGGATTACTCAAATGAGCAGTTCTTC
V gene: TRBV27; D gene: TRBD2; J gene: TRBJ2-1; clone size: NA; CDR3 protein: CASRIAGSGFYEQFF; CDR3 DNA: TGTGCCAGCAGAATAGCGGGGTCGGGTTTTTATGAGCAGTTCTTC
V gene: TRBV28; D gene: TRBD1; J gene: TRBJ2-7; clone size: NA; CDR3 protein: CASSLQGIYEQYF; CDR3 DNA: TGTGCCAGCAGTCTACAGGGGATTTACGAGCAGTACTTC
V gene: TRBV7-8; D gene: TRBD1; J gene: TRBJ2-7; clone size: NA; CDR3 protein: CASSLGPPQTGGGDEQYF; CDR3 DNA: TGTGCCAGCAGCTTAGGACCCCCCCAAACAGGGGGCGGCGACGAGCAGTACTTC
V gene: TRBV19; D gene: TRBD1; J gene: TRBJ2-4; clone size: NA; CDR3 protein: CASSIVAGGPNIQYF; CDR3 DNA: TGTGCCAGTAGTATAGTCGCAGGGGGTCCGAACATTCAGTACTTC